These 11 T cell receptor beta chains share one sample of origin, sequenced in a study of T cell responses to AZD1222 COVID-19 vaccine. Using immunoSEQ multiplex PCR, the repertoire was profiled, and TCRdb retains in-frame clones only, with some absent. The sample contains 60,000 to 100,000 clones, 87% of which appear only once. The starting material was peripheral blood, obtained on day 0 of AZD1222 vaccination. These receptors all stem from an adult in good health.

The chain links TRBV9 to TRBJ1-2; perhaps TRBD1 as D (6 bases). Germline assignment: CDR1 SGDLS and CDR2 YYNGEE. The ends were cut back, 0 bases at V and 4 bases at J, with 10 bases in the middle. The CDR3 covers 14 residues. For the CDR3, the DNA is TGTGCCAGCAGCGTAGAAATACAGGGCTATGGCTACACCTTC. As protein: CASSVEIQGYGYTF.

The V and J genes are TRBV2 and TRBJ1-1; D is unresolved. V gave up 5 bases and J gave up 5 bases, with 12 bases separating them. In germline, CDR1 is SNHLY, CDR2 FYNNEI. The length of the CDR3 is 13 residues. CDR3 amino acids: CASSRVTWTEAFF. The DNA of the CDR3 is TGTGCCAGCAGTAGGGTAACATGGACTGAAGCTTTCTTT.

The V and J genes are TRBV27 and TRBJ1-1; D remains ambiguous. Trimming stripped 4 bases from V and 3 bases from J, with 9 bases between. CDR3 size: 13 residues. The germline gives CDR1 MNHEY, CDR2 SMNVEV (reference sequence). The DNA for the CDR3 is TGTGCCAGCAGTTCCCAGCTATACACTGAAGCTTTCTTT. It codes for CASSSQLYTEAFF.

The CDR3 region has the DNA TGTGCCAGCTTCGTAGCGGGAGGAAACACCGGGGAGCTGTTTTTT. Translation gives CASFVAGGNTGELFF. This rearrangement joins TRBV7-9 to TRBJ2-2, with 10 nucleotides matching TRBD2. Germline trimming cut 8 bases from V and 2 bases from J; bases unmatched to any gene: 5. The V gene's germline CDR1 is SEHNR and CDR2 FQNEAQ (reference sequence). The CDR3 covers 15 residues.

The chain uses TRBV19 and TRBJ2-7; no clear D gene. This CDR3 is 13 amino acids long. Between the trimmed V and J ends, which lost 3 bases and 3 bases, there was a span of 9 bases. Germline V CDR1 and CDR2: LNHDA, SQIVND (reference sequence). CDR3 residues: CASSMGVDYEQYF. CDR3 coding DNA: TGTGCCAGTAGTATGGGCGTCGACTACGAGCAGTACTTC.

This clone was seen a single time. J is TRBJ2-3 and V is TRBV28, with D tentatively TRBD2 (5 bases). The CDR3 length is 16 residues. Trimming stripped 8 bases from V and 2 bases from J, with 20 bases between. Germline loops: CDR1 MDHEN, CDR2 SYDVKM. Here the CDR3 DNA reads TGTGCCAGCGGCGACGTCGCGGGTGGGTCCACAGATACGCAGTATTTT. Translating it yields CASGDVAGGSTDTQYF.

The V and J genes are TRBV3-1 (or the pseudogene TRBV3-2) and TRBJ2-7; the match to TRBD2 covers 8 bases. V was clipped by 4 bases and J by 6 bases; unmatched bases: 8. Per the germline V gene, CDR1 is LGHDT and CDR2 is YNNKEL (reference sequence). The CDR3 contains 14 residues. Here the CDR3 DNA reads TGTGCCAGCAGCCTTCGGGGGGGGCGTGGCGAGCAGTACTTC. Protein sequence: CASSLRGGRGEQYF.

The chain carries TRBV9 and TRBJ1-2; D is uncertain. The CDR3 extends over 12 amino acids. The germline V gene has CDR1 SGDLS and CDR2 YYNGEE. The V end lost 2 bases, the J end lost 6 bases, and 8 bases lay between the germline ends. The CDR3 is CASSVDSDGYTF. The CDR3 bases are TGTGCCAGCAGCGTCGACTCGGATGGCTACACCTTC.

The CDR3 loop reads CASSPFGTGELFF. For the CDR3, the DNA is TGTGCCAGCAGCCCCTTTGGCACCGGGGAGCTGTTTTTT. The J gene is TRBJ2-2, the V gene TRBV3-1 (or the pseudogene TRBV3-2); D gene unclear. Per germline, CDR1 LGHDT and CDR2 YNNKEL (reference sequence). The V end lost 4 bases, the J end lost 4 bases, and 7 bases lay between the germline ends. The CDR3 has 13 amino acids.

The V and J genes are TRBV7-2 and TRBJ1-1; weak D call: TRBD1 (5 bases). This CDR3 contains 12 residues. In germline, CDR1 is SGHTA, CDR2 FQGNSA. V was cut by 5 bases and J by 8 bases, with 12 bases left in between. CDR3 sequence reads: CASSPGQGEAFF. In DNA form, the CDR3 reads TGTGCCAGCAGCCCAGGACAAGGAGAAGCTTTCTTT. The full variable domain, rest sourced from reference TRBV7-2 and TRBJ1-1, is GAGVSQSPSNKVTEKGKDVELRCDPISGHTALYWYRQSLGQGLEFLIYFQGNSAPDKSGLPSDRFSAERTGGSVSTLTIQRTQQEDSAVYLCASSPGQGEAFFGQGTRLTVV.

In regard to this clone: Other nucleotide sequences from this sample produce the same CDR3. V usage is TRBV24-1 and J usage is TRBJ2-3; D remains unclear. The CDR3 is made up of 11 amino acids. CDR1 KGHDR and CDR2 SFDVKD come from the germline V gene. V lost 3 bases and J lost 6, with 3 bases in between. DNA of the CDR3: TGTGCCACCAGTGATCGGGATACGCAGTATTTT. It yields the protein CATSDRDTQYF.